The TCR beta chain described here comes from a study of blood T cell repertoires in COVID-19. On the study more broadly: Material from acute and convalescent COVID-19 was sourced from the United States, Italy and Spain. Nucleic acid was either cDNA or gDNA, and it came from T cells, B-cell-depleted T cells, or PBMCs.

The germline V gene has CDR1 SGHTA and CDR2 FQGNSA. The CDR3 has 13 amino acids. The V gene lost 2 bases and the J gene lost 5 bases, with 9 bases spanning the gap. Original processing notes: Reference gene primer amplification yielded estimated nucleated cell counts. Profiling relied on immunoSEQ multiplex PCR, and the TCRdb table lists in-frame clones only, not all of them. For V, J and clone size, that table is used; D and trimming come from the DNA. The data hold about 200,000 clones, with just under 90% observed a single time. Sequencing input: peripheral blood. This clonotype was obtained from a man in his sixties who had recovered from COVID-19. The J gene is TRBJ1-2, the V gene TRBV7-2; D uncertain. CDR3 sequence: CASSLILEYGYTF. The CDR3 nucleotides are TGTGCCAGCAGCTTAATTCTGGAGTATGGCTACACCTTC.